The 2 T cell receptor beta chains below come from one sample, sequenced in a study of blood T cell repertoires in COVID-19. Some clones are missing from TCRdb's copy, which holds only in-frame ones; the method was immunoSEQ multiplex PCR. Of a few hundred thousand clones in the sample, 80% to 90% are singletons; the top ten hold around 3%. The sample consisted of peripheral blood. Receptors were obtained from a woman aged 25 to 39 with COVID-19, enrolled during active disease.

The chain is built from TRBV13 and TRBJ2-5; a possible D gene is TRBD2 (5 bases). Trimming left V 2 bases short and J 10 bases short, with 26 bases between. In germline, CDR1 is PRHDT, CDR2 FYEKMQ (reference sequence). The CDR3 spans 17 residues. The CDR3, as DNA: TGTGCCAGCAGCTTAACCGTTACTCCGTCCGGGATGCCTCGCCAGTACTTC. Its protein product is CASSLTVTPSGMPRQYF.

This chain joins TRBV5-1 and TRBJ2-5, with 9 bases that match TRBD2. This CDR3 region has 15 residues. Unmatched junction bases numbered 6, after V lost 2 bases and J lost 4 bases. CDR1 and CDR2 (germline): SGHRS, YFSETQ. CDR3 sequence reads: CASSFSGGVRETQYF. DNA for the CDR3: TGCGCCAGCAGCTTTAGCGGGGGTGTCCGAGAGACCCAGTACTTC. The variable domain in full, with the rest retrieved from reference TRBV5-1 and TRBJ2-5, is KAGVTQTPRYLIKTRGQQVTLSCSPISGHRSVSWYQQTPGQGLQFLFEYFSETQRNKGNFPGRFSGRQFSNSRSEMNVSTLELGDSALYLCASSFSGGVRETQYFGPGTRLLVL.